This T cell receptor beta chain was captured by sequencing in a study of T cell clusters in autoimmune cytopenias. Considering frequency, this clonotype is medium-sized (0.01 to 0.1%). TRB was amplified by touch-down multiplex PCR, primer pools A and B combined. TCRdb reworked the multiplex PCR reads into one entry per CDR3 protein, no DNA. The listing contains approximately 10,000 distinct CDR3 sequences. The CDR3 spans 15 residues. Each sample's input was approximately 0.25 ug genomic DNA, 38,000 or so genome equivalents. Sequencing was performed on peripheral blood. This chain links TRBV12-3 or TRBV12-4 with TRBJ2-3. The TCR was taken from a human donor with an autoimmune cytopenia or autoimmune hepatitis (not recorded which). The chain's CDR3 is CASSFVLGFTDTQYF.